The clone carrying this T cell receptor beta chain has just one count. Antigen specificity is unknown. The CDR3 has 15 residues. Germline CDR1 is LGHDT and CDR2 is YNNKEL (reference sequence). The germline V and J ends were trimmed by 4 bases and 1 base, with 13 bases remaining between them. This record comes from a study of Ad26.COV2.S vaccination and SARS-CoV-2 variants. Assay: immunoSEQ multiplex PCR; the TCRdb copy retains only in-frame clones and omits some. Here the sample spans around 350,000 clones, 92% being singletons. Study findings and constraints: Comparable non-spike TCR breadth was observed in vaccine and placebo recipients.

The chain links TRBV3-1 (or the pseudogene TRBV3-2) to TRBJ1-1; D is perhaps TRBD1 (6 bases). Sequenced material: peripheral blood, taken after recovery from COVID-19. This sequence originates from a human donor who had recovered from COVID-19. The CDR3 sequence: CASSLGDKQNTEAFF. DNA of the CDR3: TGTGCCAGCAGCCTGGGGGACAAGCAGAACACTGAAGCTTTCTTT.